A single T cell receptor beta chain is shown here with its context. What it binds is not known. Some clones are missing from TCRdb's copy, which holds only in-frame ones; the method was immunoSEQ multiplex PCR. The sample consists of over 80,000 clones, 77% of them appearing once. CDR1 and CDR2 (germline): SEHNR, FQNEAQ (reference sequence). V shed 5 bases and J shed 0 bases, with 13 bases lying between them. There are 16 residues in the CDR3. With the ViraFEST assay, the study expanded antigen-specific CD4+ T cells using viral peptide pools, then sequenced them. CD4+ T cells were isolated after 10 days of culture. The participants, recipients of two vaccine doses, got either BNT162b2 or mRNA-1273. This sample stems from a study of vaccination effects on CD4 cells after COVID-19. Whole-study context: It was a median of 72 days after the second dose that post-vaccine samples were obtained.

The sequences come from CD4+ T cells from PBMCs cultured with HCoV-OC43 spike peptides, collected after COVID-19 vaccination. Subset in this sample: HCoV-OC43 spike overlapping peptide pool stimulation. The sequence came from a human donor who received a COVID-19 vaccine. V is TRBV7-9 and J is TRBJ2-2, with D possibly TRBD2 on 5 matching bases. Here the CDR3 DNA reads TGTGCCAGCAGCCGCAAAGCGGATTCGAACACCGGGGAGCTGTTTTTT. This codes for CASSRKADSNTGELFF.